One TCR beta chain is described in this entry. The data originate from a study of blood T cell repertoires in COVID-19. About the study: There were acute and convalescent COVID-19 samples, and they came from the United States, Italy and Spain.

TCRdb's copy holds only in-frame clones and misses some; the assay was immunoSEQ multiplex PCR. This table holds about 170,000 clones, approximately 90% found once. V lost 3 bases to trimming and J lost 7 bases, with 21 bases between them. The CDR3 extends over 17 amino acids. CDR1 is MDHEN, CDR2 SYDVKM, per germline. This receptor was identified in a man aged 18 to 30 with COVID-19, enrolled during active disease. The chain uses TRBV28 and TRBJ2-2; perhaps TRBD1 as D (8 bases). What was sequenced was peripheral blood. The CDR3 reads CASSFIRGAGGHGELFF. For the CDR3, the DNA is TGTGCCAGCAGTTTCATTCGGGGGGCAGGGGGCCACGGGGAGCTGTTTTTT.